The 26 T cell receptor beta chains below were found in one sample sequenced in a study of CXCR3-negative and CXCR3-positive naive CD8 T cells. The authors made the TRB cDNA libraries by 5' RACE using UMI labels. TCRdb re-called the 5' RACE reads and catalogs CDR3 proteins one per entry, DNA excluded. Its table lists 7,500 to 9,500 distinct CDR3 sequences. The sequenced sample consisted of naive CXCR3- CD8+ T cells from blood. Subset specified: CD45RO-CCR7+CD27+CD95- naive CD8+ T cells lacking CXCR3 (TNR3-). The receptor source for this set is a human donor in good health. Some clones in this sample may be carry-over from other donors' samples.

This clonotype counts as medium-sized by frequency. The chain uses TRBV7-3 and TRBJ2-3; the TCRdb call, TRBD2, lacks DNA for checking. The CDR3 loop spans 17 amino acids. CDR1 and CDR2 from the germline V gene are SGHTA and FQGTGA. CDR3 amino acids: CASSLIAGGLGTDTQYF.

The gene calls are TRBV28 and TRBJ2-3; without DNA, the TCRdb call of TRBD2 cannot be checked. The germline V gene encodes CDR1 MDHEN and CDR2 SYDVKM. CDR3 length: 13 residues. Here the CDR3 reads CASEELVTDTQYF. Looking up the rest from reference TRBV28 and TRBJ2-3 gives the full variable domain: DVKVTQSSRYLVKRTGEKVFLECVQDMDHENMFWYRQDPGLGLRLIYFSYDVKMKEKGDIPEGYSVSREKKERFSLILESASTNQTSMYLCASEELVTDTQYFGPGTRLTVL.

Considering frequency, this clonotype is medium-sized. V usage is TRBV5-1 and J usage is TRBJ1-4; the D call from TCRdb, TRBD1, cannot be confirmed without DNA. Germline CDR1 SGHRS, CDR2 YFSETQ. The CDR3 is made up of 14 amino acids. The CDR3 is CASSLGTGNEKLFF.

The V and J genes are TRBV29-1 and TRBJ1-2. Germline assignment: CDR1 SQVTM and CDR2 ANQGSEA. The CDR3 has 13 amino acids. The CDR3 protein is CSVGQWEAYGYTF.

This sequence joins TRBV29-1 and TRBJ2-1; TCRdb's D call, TRBD1, is unchecked because there is no DNA. Germline V lookup: CDR1 SQVTM, CDR2 ANQGSEA. The CDR3 sequence is 17 residues long. This chain's CDR3 is CSVEDRLVLRGYNEQFF.

This chain connects TRBV6-1 to TRBJ2-7. This CDR3 is 12 amino acids long. CDR1 is MNHNS, CDR2 SASEGT, per germline. The CDR3 region is CASDGASYEQYF.

This clonotype registers medium-sized by frequency. Here the CDR3 reads CASSFSRSGNQPQHF. The chain is built from TRBV13 and TRBJ1-5. Germline V gives CDR1 PRHDT, CDR2 FYEKMQ (reference sequence). The CDR3 is made up of 15 amino acids.

This clonotype shows up as medium-sized by frequency. This chain connects TRBV3-1 to TRBJ2-7; TCRdb indicates TRBD2, and absent DNA this call remains unverified. This CDR3 comprises 16 residues. Per the germline V gene, CDR1 is LGHDT and CDR2 is YNNKEL (reference sequence). CDR3 residues: CASSPRRTRIPYEQYF.

This clonotype is identified as medium-sized from frequency. The chain links TRBV12-3 or TRBV12-4 to TRBJ2-5; with no DNA, the TCRdb D assignment of TRBD1 cannot be verified. This CDR3 spans 15 amino acids. CDR3: CASSSPQGGGETQYF.

Judged by frequency, this clonotype is medium-sized (0.01 to 0.1%). CDR3 sequence reads: CASSLSTGGLSTDTQYF. V gene TRBV7-8 combines with J gene TRBJ2-3; lacking DNA, the TRBD1 call made by TCRdb goes unchecked. This CDR3 has 17 residues. The germline V gene encodes CDR1 SGHVS and CDR2 FQNEAQ.

Frequency places this clonotype as medium-sized (0.01 to 0.1%). V is TRBV28 and J is TRBJ2-2. CDR3 length equals 11 residues. Germline V CDR1 and CDR2: MDHEN, SYDVKM. CDR3: CASVKSGELFF.

Frequency places this clonotype as medium-sized. The chain has TRBV29-1 and TRBJ2-2; TCRdb lists TRBD1, though no DNA is available to test this call. The germline V gene has CDR1 SQVTM and CDR2 ANQGSEA. The CDR3 is 14 residues long. Here the CDR3 reads CSAVRQGNTGELFF.

In terms of frequency, this clonotype is medium-sized. The chain recombines TRBV28 with TRBJ2-7; TCRdb picks TRBD1, but there is no DNA to check that call. The CDR3 is made up of 13 amino acids. CDR1 is MDHEN, CDR2 SYDVKM, per germline. The CDR3 loop is CASSSRGSYEQYF.

This sequence joins TRBV27 and TRBJ1-5. Germline V gene data show CDR1 as MNHEY and CDR2 as SMNVEV (reference sequence). The CDR3 has 13 residues. CDR3 protein: CASSLSSNQPQHF.

The genes are TRBV9 and TRBJ2-2; the D gene TCRdb calls, TRBD1, cannot be checked with no DNA. This CDR3 spans 15 amino acids. The V gene's germline CDR1 is SGDLS and CDR2 YYNGEE. The CDR3 loop reads CASSVTGGYTGELFF.

The chain couples TRBV5-1 to TRBJ2-1; TCRdb lists TRBD2, though no DNA is available to test this call. CDR1 and CDR2 (germline): SGHRS, YFSETQ. The CDR3 totals 17 residues. The CDR3 sequence is CASSTGLAGTFYNEQFF.

The V and J genes are TRBV28 and TRBJ2-7. Germline lookup yields CDR1 MDHEN and CDR2 SYDVKM. The CDR3 extends over 13 amino acids. The CDR3 reads CASGRIRLYEQYF.

V and J are TRBV25-1 and TRBJ1-2. The CDR3 length is 13 residues. CDR1 is MGHDK and CDR2 is SYGVNS in the germline V gene. The CDR3 spells CASSGGPAYGYTF.

The rearrangement links TRBV20-1 to TRBJ2-1. The CDR3 runs 14 residues. Germline V lookup: CDR1 DFQATT, CDR2 SNEGSKA (reference sequence). This CDR3 is CSARDLGKANEQFF.

The chain carries TRBV29-1 and TRBJ2-5. The CDR3 is made up of 14 amino acids. Germline V CDR1 and CDR2: SQVTM, ANQGSEA. CDR3: CSAGRTEGFETQYF. Combining the CDR3 with reference TRBV29-1 and TRBJ2-5 gives the whole variable domain SAVISQKPSRDICQRGTSLTIQCQVDSQVTMMFWYRQQPGQSLTLIATANQGSEATYESGFVIDKFPISRPNLTFSTLTVSNMSPEDSSIYLCSAGRTEGFETQYFGPGTRLLVL.

Measured by frequency, this clonotype is medium-sized (0.01 to 0.1%). This chain uses TRBV6-5 with TRBJ2-1. CDR3 length equals 16 residues. Per the germline V gene, CDR1 is MNHEY and CDR2 is SVGAGI. Here the CDR3 reads CASSYSGGSSYNEQFF.

According to its frequency, this clonotype is medium-sized (0.01 to 0.1%). The chain links TRBV29-1 to TRBJ2-5; TCRdb calls TRBD1, which cannot be checked without DNA. This CDR3 contains 15 residues. Germline loops: CDR1 SQVTM, CDR2 ANQGSEA. CDR3 amino acids: CSVEERRDRGETQYF.

This clonotype counts as medium-sized (0.01 to 0.1%) by frequency. This chain links TRBV11-2 with TRBJ2-1; with no DNA, the TCRdb D assignment of TRBD2 cannot be verified. CDR1 is SGHAT and CDR2 is FQNNGV in the germline V gene. The CDR3 loop spans 14 amino acids. The CDR3 here is CASSFGAGGNEQFF. The whole variable domain, filled in from reference TRBV11-2 and TRBJ2-1, reads EAGVAQSPRYKIIEKRQSVAFWCNPISGHATLYWYQQILGQGPKLLIQFQNNGVVDDSQLPKDRFSAERLKGVDSTLKIQPAKLEDSAVYLCASSFGAGGNEQFFGPGTRLTVL.

This chain uses TRBV20-1 with TRBJ1-2. Germline CDR1 reads DFQATT; CDR2 reads SNEGSKA (reference sequence). CDR3 length equals 13 residues. The CDR3 loop is CSARDPYNYGYTF.

The chain links TRBV2 to TRBJ2-1; TCRdb gives TRBD1 as the D gene, but with no DNA this cannot be confirmed. The germline V gene encodes CDR1 SNHLY and CDR2 FYNNEI. This CDR3 has 13 residues. CDR3 amino acids: CASRDILFNEQFF.

This clonotype ranks as medium-sized in terms of frequency. V and J are TRBV11-2 and TRBJ2-3; TCRdb lists TRBD1, though no DNA is available to test this call. CDR1 is SGHAT, CDR2 FQNNGV, per germline. The CDR3 sequence is 14 residues long. CDR3 in amino acids: CASSQLAGGDTQYF. Drawing the rest from reference TRBV11-2 and TRBJ2-3, the complete variable domain is EAGVAQSPRYKIIEKRQSVAFWCNPISGHATLYWYQQILGQGPKLLIQFQNNGVVDDSQLPKDRFSAERLKGVDSTLKIQPAKLEDSAVYLCASSQLAGGDTQYFGPGTRLTVL.